This T cell receptor (beta chain) was sequenced during a study of CD4 T cells in relation to SARS-CoV-2 and coronaviruses (dated by TCRdb to about 2021). As for the study more broadly: In the ViraFEST assay, PBMCs were cultured with antigen for under twelve days, after which TCR beta CDR3s were sequenced to identify antigen-specific clonal expansions. At the level of individual TCR clonotypes, the study evaluated whether memory CD4+ T cells crossreact between the spike proteins of SARS-CoV-2 and those of common cold coronaviruses. Samples from three pre-COVID donors and the naive versus memory experiments were sequenced with the Adaptive Biotechnologies TCR-sequencing kit; other data were Illumina-based. HLA restriction was mapped for shared crossreactive spike epitopes using patient-derived lymphoblastoid cell lines. An HIV-1 Nef peptide pool or a no-peptide culture served as the negative reference condition. A different TCR-beta assay, based on Illumina, was used to sequence expansion assays from other donors in the study.

Results the study describes overall, beyond this receptor: About 65% of donors had memory CD4+ clonotypes that crossrecognized SARS-CoV-2 and at least one common cold coronavirus spike. Significantly weaker SARS-CoV-2-driven expansion was shown by crossreactive clones than by monoreactive clones, consistent with antigenic imprinting. Small numbers of patients and of tested TCRs were a limitation of the study. No donor contributed both pre-pandemic and post-infection samples, which limited tracing the source of pre-existing responses. Crossreactivity analysis was centred on spike protein, so crossreactivity against other viral proteins was not assessed.

CD4+ T cells from unexposed donors were collected before the COVID-19 pandemic (2011-2018). After about 10 days of culture, CD4+ T cells were isolated with the EasySep CD4+ T cell isolation kit. Unexposed donor CD4+ T cells were tested for reactivity to SARS-CoV-2 S and N and four common cold coronavirus spike pools, as cell number allowed. Each well held 2 million or so PBMCs cultured in IMDM containing around 5% human AB serum and roughly 10 IU/ml IL-2. Half of the culture medium was replaced with fresh IL-2-containing medium on days 3 and 7. Each peptide culture condition was generally run in triplicate replicate wells. Leukapheresis product for the unexposed donors was purchased commercially. Ficoll-Paque PLUS gradient centrifugation was used to isolate PBMCs from either whole blood or leukapheresis product. PBMCs were either used fresh in the expansion assay or cryopreserved at -140 degrees C. The QIAamp Micro DNA Kit was used to extract genomic DNA from the CD4+ T cells.

This clone appeared a single time. No antigen is known for it. No clone much larger than this one lies a single base away; base qualities are absent. Library construction relied on the immunoSEQ multiplex PCR assay. In the paper's pipeline: Preprocessing removed nonproductive sequences and CDR3s not starting with C, not ending with F or W, or shorter than 7 amino acids. The MANAFEST web app identified antigen-specific clonotypes based on expansion compared with the reference and other culture wells. A clone counted as positive if significantly expanded in 2 of 3 replicate wells versus the reference culture at FDR below 0.05. Positive clones also required significant expansion versus all other tandem wells and an odds ratio above 5. Pairwise Levenshtein distance, computed with the stringdist R package after three terminal residues were trimmed from each end, was used as the measure of CDR3 homology. This is the immuneACCESS table as TCRdb keeps it, with only in-frame sequences that have V and J called. A part of the clones is gone; compared with another copy, unresolved V genes explain less than half, and the rest is unexplained. V and J calls and clone size are as listed in that table; D and trimming were resolved from the DNA. The sample table holds about 21,000 clones, of which roughly 76% were seen once. About 17% of the sample is in the top ten clones.

Compared with germline, V lacks 4 bases and J lacks 5 bases; bases without a gene match: 7. CDR1 is given as SGHRS and CDR2 as YFSETQ, both from the germline V gene. From its cysteine to its phenylalanine, the CDR3 spans 14 amino acids. The entry retains the CDR3 DNA only, 42 bases that are in frame from base 1. This receptor chain uses TRBV5-1 and TRBJ2-7, and TRBD1 aligns with 9 junction nucleotides. The sequence came from a human donor in good health. The sample was CD4+ T cells from PBMCs, cultured in vitro. The CDR3 here reads CASSGGTGRDEQYF. The nucleotide sequence is given as TGCGCCAGCAGCGGGGGGACAGGGCGAGACGAGCAGTACTTC.